These 20 T cell receptor beta chains were sequenced from one sample in a study of cytomegalovirus exposure and HLA in healthy donors (dated by TCRdb to 2016 to 2017). The method was the immunoSEQ multiplex PCR assay. For the multiplex PCR, a mixture combining 60 forward primers for TCR Vbeta segments and 13 reverse primers for TCR Jbeta segments was used. TCRdb provides this immuneACCESS table in a form limited to in-frame rearrangements. Some clones are lacking; in checked studies, under half of them reflect an unresolved V gene, and why the rest are absent is not known. The sample profile shows around 64,000 clones; approximately 92% of them were found once. The ten largest clones add up to around an eighth of the sample. Material for sequencing was PBMCs. The receptor source for this set is a woman in her twenties or thirties in good health and CMV-seropositive.

This chain uses TRBV7-8 with TRBJ2-2, with D tentatively TRBD2 (6 bases). There are 18 residues in the CDR3. The germline V and J ends were trimmed by 10 bases and 1 base, with 25 bases remaining between them. Germline V gene sequence: CDR1 SGHVS, CDR2 FQNEAQ. For the CDR3, the DNA is TGTGCCACTACCCAGAGGGACTTTACCCTCCTGAACACCGGGGAGCTGTTTTTT. It codes for CATTQRDFTLLNTGELFF.

The chain joins TRBV6-5 to TRBJ2-7, with D possibly TRBD1 on 6 matching bases. V lost 0 bases, J lost 1 base, and 10 bases lay in between. From germline, CDR1 is MNHEY and CDR2 SVGAGI. The CDR3 contains 15 residues. Written as DNA, the CDR3 is TGTGCCAGCAGTTACTCTTGGGGGCCGTCCTACGAGCAGTACTTC. Protein sequence: CASSYSWGPSYEQYF.

J is TRBJ2-1 and V is TRBV7-8, with a possible D match to TRBD2 (6 bases). The V and J ends lost 3 bases and 0 bases respectively, with 9 bases between them. Germline CDR1 reads SGHVS; CDR2 reads FQNEAQ. The CDR3 is 15 amino acids. The CDR3 DNA reads TGTGCCAGCAGCTTGTCCGGGGGCTCCTACAATGAGCAGTTCTTC. Translating it yields CASSLSGGSYNEQFF.

The J gene is TRBJ1-2, the V gene TRBV2; 11 nucleotides align to TRBD1. Germline CDR1 reads SNHLY; CDR2 reads FYNNEI. This CDR3 contains 16 residues. V shed 2 bases, J shed 4 bases, and the junction held 6 bases outside the gene matches. Here the CDR3 DNA reads TGTGCCAGCAGTGAATCGGGACAGGGGGTTCTCTATGGCTACACCTTC. Translation: CASSESGQGVLYGYTF.

This clone was seen once. The chain combines TRBV27 with TRBJ2-7; 7 nucleotides line up with TRBD1. V dropped 6 bases and J dropped 1; count of bases not matched to a gene: 15. The CDR3 length is 17 residues. CDR1 is MNHEY and CDR2 is SMNVEV in the germline V gene (reference sequence). CDR3 protein: CASRPREGTAISYEQYF. CDR3 DNA sequence: TGTGCCAGCAGACCAAGGGAAGGGACAGCCATATCCTACGAGCAGTACTTC.

The J gene is TRBJ2-1, the V gene TRBV9, with a tentative D call TRBD2 (5 bases). There are 15 residues in the CDR3. Germline V gene data show CDR1 as SGDLS and CDR2 as YYNGEE. Trimming removed 0 bases from V and 2 bases from J, with 9 bases in between. For the CDR3, the DNA is TGTGCCAGCAGCGTAGGGAGAGGGCCCTACAATGAGCAGTTCTTC. Its translation: CASSVGRGPYNEQFF.

This clone has a single count. The genes are TRBV29-1 and TRBJ2-7; D is possibly TRBD1 (6 bases). Germline lookup yields CDR1 SQVTM and CDR2 ANQGSEA. Trimming stripped 1 base from V and 2 bases from J, with 12 bases between. The CDR3 is 14 amino acids. The chain's CDR3 is CSVEVVRGTYEQYF. The CDR3 DNA follows: TGCAGCGTTGAAGTTGTCAGGGGTACCTACGAGCAGTACTTC.

This clone was recorded only once. The chain links TRBV7-8 to TRBJ2-1, with 7 bases aligning to TRBD2. V lost 1 base and J lost 4; bases outside the gene matches: 7. The CDR3 contains 16 residues. Germline CDR1 SGHVS, CDR2 FQNEAQ. CDR3 residues: CASSLGSGGKYNEQFF. In nucleotides, the CDR3 is TGTGCCAGCAGCTTAGGGTCGGGAGGCAAGTACAATGAGCAGTTCTTC.

This chain joins TRBV6-5 and TRBJ1-2, with 9 bases fitting TRBD1. The germline CDR1 and CDR2 sequences are MNHEY and SVGAGI. The CDR3 loop spans 14 amino acids. J was trimmed by 5 bases and V by 5 bases; bases with no gene match: 6. DNA for the CDR3: TGTGCCAGCAGTCGCACAGGGGGCAAGTATGGCTACACCTTC. Amino acid sequence: CASSRTGGKYGYTF.

J is TRBJ1-5 and V is TRBV4-2; D possibly corresponds to TRBD1 (6 bases). V was pared by 1 base and J by 5 bases, with 9 bases between. The CDR3 runs to 14 residues. Germline CDR1 LGHNA, CDR2 YNFKEQ. Here the CDR3 reads CASSQGTDYQPQHF. CDR3 nucleotides: TGTGCCAGCAGCCAAGGGACAGATTATCAGCCCCAGCATTTT.

The V and J genes are TRBV15 and TRBJ2-2; 7 nucleotides match TRBD2. The CDR3 totals 18 residues. Germline trimming cut 2 bases from V and 4 bases from J; bases unmatched to any gene: 13. Germline V gene data show CDR1 as LNHNV and CDR2 as YYDKDF (reference sequence). The CDR3 is CATSRPLNWRELTGELFF. DNA for the CDR3: TGTGCCACCAGCAGACCTCTTAATTGGCGGGAGCTCACCGGGGAGCTGTTTTTT.

This chain links TRBV6-1 with TRBJ2-3; 12 bases line up with TRBD1. Germline trimming cut 4 bases from V and 4 bases from J; bases unmatched to any gene: 3. CDR3 length equals 15 residues. CDR1 is MNHNS, CDR2 SASEGT, per germline. CDR3 loop: CASSGGQGAADTQYF. The DNA for the CDR3 is TGTGCCAGCAGTGGGGGACAGGGGGCGGCAGATACGCAGTATTTT.

The chain is built from TRBV5-5 and TRBJ1-1, with TRBD1 identical over 8 bases. The CDR3 totals 18 residues. Germline CDR1 reads SGHKS; CDR2 reads YYEKEE (reference sequence). The V and J ends lost 0 bases and 1 base, in that order; junction bases with no gene match: 11. CDR3 residues: CASSLVYDRGTSNTEAFF. The CDR3, as DNA: TGTGCCAGCAGCTTGGTTTACGACAGGGGCACTTCGAACACTGAAGCTTTCTTT.

J is TRBJ1-5 and V is TRBV5-5; 7 nucleotides match TRBD1. This CDR3 has 15 residues. CDR1 is SGHKS, CDR2 YYEKEE, per germline (reference sequence). The ends lost 2 bases at V and 6 bases at J; junction bases unmatched: 8. In DNA form, the CDR3 reads TGTGCCAGCAGCTTAGAAGGGGGCTCGTTTCAGCCCCAGCATTTT. Translated: CASSLEGGSFQPQHF.

This clone was detected once. CDR3 in DNA: TGTGCCAGCTCACCACCGGGTGCGGGGGGGAGAAGGAACTCGCAGTATTTT. It encodes CASSPPGAGGRRNSQYF. The chain links TRBV18 to TRBJ2-3; the match to TRBD2 covers 9 bases. CDR1 is KGHSH, CDR2 LQKENI, per germline. The CDR3 sequence is 17 residues long. V was clipped by 0 bases and J by 10 bases; unmatched bases: 14.

V usage is TRBV6-5 and J usage is TRBJ1-5, with D maybe TRBD1 (5 bases). In germline, CDR1 is MNHEY, CDR2 SVGAGI. The CDR3 consists of 15 residues. V gave up 5 bases and J gave up 1 base, with 12 bases separating them. DNA of the CDR3: TGTGCCAGCAGTAAGGGGTTAATAAGCAATCAGCCCCAGCATTTT. Its protein is CASSKGLISNQPQHF.

The chain has TRBV5-1 and TRBJ1-1, with a tentative D call TRBD1 (6 bases). Trimming cost V 4 bases and J 2 bases, with 15 bases left between them. This CDR3 comprises 15 residues. Germline V CDR1 and CDR2: SGHRS, YFSETQ. The chain's CDR3 is CASSRQTGLNTEAFF. CDR3 nucleotide sequence: TGCGCCAGCAGCCGCCAAACAGGGTTAAACACTGAAGCTTTCTTT.

The gene calls are TRBV2 and TRBJ1-1; no clear D. This CDR3 is built from 14 residues. In germline, CDR1 is SNHLY, CDR2 FYNNEI. V was pared by 6 bases and J by 0 bases, with 11 bases between. In DNA, the CDR3 is TGTGCCAGCAGGAAGACAAAGATGAACACTGAAGCTTTCTTT. Protein: CASRKTKMNTEAFF.

This chain links TRBV11-2 with TRBJ2-1; maybe TRBD2 (6 bases). V gave up 1 base and J gave up 0 bases, with 7 bases separating them. Germline V CDR1 and CDR2: SGHAT, FQNNGV. The CDR3 extends over 15 amino acids. In nucleotides, the CDR3 is TGTGCCAGCAGCTTAGTAGCGGCCTCCTACAATGAGCAGTTCTTC. Translated: CASSLVAASYNEQFF.

The V call is TRBV5-1, the J call TRBJ2-3; a weak D match, TRBD2 (5 bases). The CDR3 runs 14 residues. Between the trimmed V and J ends, which lost 6 bases and 1 base, there was a span of 12 bases. Germline CDR1 and CDR2: SGHRS and YFSETQ. The CDR3 DNA reads as TGCGCCAGCACAAGGACTTTGGGCACAGATACGCAGTATTTT. It encodes CASTRTLGTDTQYF.